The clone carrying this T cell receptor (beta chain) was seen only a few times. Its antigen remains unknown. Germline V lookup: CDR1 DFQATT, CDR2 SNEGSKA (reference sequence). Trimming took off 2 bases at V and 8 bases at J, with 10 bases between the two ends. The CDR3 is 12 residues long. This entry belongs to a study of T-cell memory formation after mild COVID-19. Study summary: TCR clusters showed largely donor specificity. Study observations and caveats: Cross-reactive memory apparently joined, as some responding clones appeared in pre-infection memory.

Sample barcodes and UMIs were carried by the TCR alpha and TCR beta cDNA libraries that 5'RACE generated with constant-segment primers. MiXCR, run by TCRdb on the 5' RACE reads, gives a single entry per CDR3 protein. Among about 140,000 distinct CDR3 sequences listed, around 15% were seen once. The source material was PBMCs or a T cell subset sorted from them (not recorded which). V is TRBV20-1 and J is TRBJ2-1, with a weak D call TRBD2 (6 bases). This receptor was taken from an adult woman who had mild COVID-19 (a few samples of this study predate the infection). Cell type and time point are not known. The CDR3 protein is CSARSWGDEQFF. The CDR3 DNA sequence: TGCAGTGCTAGAAGCTGGGGGGATGAGCAGTTCTTC.